Below are 26 T cell receptor beta chains sequenced from a single sample in a study of T cell changes during pregnancy in multiple sclerosis. Assay: immunoSEQ multiplex PCR; the TCRdb copy retains only in-frame clones and omits some. This sample has 40,000 to 45,000 clones, with approximately 94% found just once. Material: peripheral blood, obtained in the third trimester of pregnancy. These receptor sequences come from a female donor with multiple sclerosis, enrolled in a pregnancy study.

The genes are TRBV7-2 and TRBJ2-1; the D is unclear. Germline V gene lookup returns CDR1 SGHTA and CDR2 FQGNSA. Trimming removed 0 bases at V and 0 bases at J, with 12 bases between. CDR3 length: 17 amino acids. The CDR3 DNA reads TGTGCCAGCAGCTTAGCTCTAATCCTAAGCTCCTACAATGAGCAGTTCTTC. As protein: CASSLALILSSYNEQFF.

This clone came up once. The rearrangement links TRBV7-3 to TRBJ2-3, with D possibly being TRBD2 (6 bases). V dropped 0 bases and J dropped 0 bases, with 19 bases sitting between them. The V gene's germline CDR1 is SGHTA and CDR2 FQGTGA. CDR3 length equals 19 residues. The CDR3 coding sequence is TGTGCCAGCAGCTTAACCCGTTTGCGGGACCTATCTAGCACAGATACGCAGTATTTT. It translates to CASSLTRLRDLSSTDTQYF.

The V and J genes are TRBV19 and TRBJ2-1; 9 positions match TRBD2. Trimming at V came to 4 bases and at J to 5 bases, leaving 18 bases not matched to a gene. Per germline, CDR1 LNHDA and CDR2 SQIVND (reference sequence). This CDR3 comprises 19 residues. The CDR3 nucleotides read TGTGCCAGTAGTAAGACAGGGCGGGGGCTAGCGGGATCGAACAATGAGCAGTTCTTC. Translation: CASSKTGRGLAGSNNEQFF.

The chain links TRBV5-5 to TRBJ1-2, with no clear D. V was pared by 2 bases and J by 1 base, with 6 bases between. CDR3 length equals 13 residues. Germline V CDR1 and CDR2: SGHKS, YYEKEE (reference sequence). CDR3 DNA: TGTGCCAGCAGCTTCCCAGATAACTATGGCTACACCTTC. This codes for CASSFPDNYGYTF.

The gene calls are TRBV6-5 and TRBJ1-1, with 8 bases fitting TRBD1. This CDR3 has 15 residues. The ends lost 4 bases at V and 1 base at J; junction bases unmatched: 5. Germline lookup yields CDR1 MNHEY and CDR2 SVGAGI. CDR3 region: CASSFDRGQNTEAFF. CDR3 in DNA: TGTGCCAGCAGTTTTGACAGGGGCCAGAACACTGAAGCTTTCTTT.

CDR3 in DNA: TGTGCCTGGAGTGAAGAAGACTATAACAATGAGCAGTTCTTC. This sequence encodes CAWSEEDYNNEQFF. The chain links TRBV30 to TRBJ2-1; possibly TRBD2 for D (5 bases). CDR3 length: 14 residues. Trimming stripped 1 base from V and 5 bases from J, with 12 bases between. Germline values: CDR1 GTSNPN, CDR2 SVGIG (reference sequence).

The V and J genes are TRBV28 and TRBJ2-5; 7 bases fit TRBD2. Trimming removed 1 base from V and 5 bases from J; junction bases left unmatched: 7. CDR3 length equals 15 residues. Germline V gene sequence: CDR1 MDHEN, CDR2 SYDVKM. CDR3 coding DNA: TGTGCCAGCAGTTTATCTAGCGGAGTGGGGGAGACCCAGTACTTC. It encodes CASSLSSGVGETQYF.

The CDR3 loop is CASSSSSGNTIYF. CDR3 nucleotides: TGTGCCAGCAGCTCGAGCTCTGGAAACACCATATATTTT. The rearrangement uses TRBV7-2 and TRBJ1-3; D unclear. The CDR3 contains 13 residues. The V end lost 4 bases, the J end lost 0 bases, and 4 bases lay between the germline ends. Germline V gene data show CDR1 as SGHTA and CDR2 as FQGNSA.

This chain joins TRBV4-1 and TRBJ1-5; D ambiguous. Germline V CDR1 and CDR2: MGHRA, YSYEKL. V lost 0 bases and J 1 base, leaving 13 bases between the germline ends. This CDR3 region has 17 residues. CDR3 residues: CASSQDRRGRSNQPQHF. The CDR3 bases are TGCGCCAGCAGCCAAGATCGTCGGGGTAGGAGCAATCAGCCCCAGCATTTT.

The count of this clone is one. The chain recombines TRBV6-5 with TRBJ1-4; possibly TRBD1 for D (6 bases). This CDR3 comprises 16 residues. Trimming stripped 3 bases from V and 0 bases from J, with 11 bases between. Germline loops: CDR1 MNHEY, CDR2 SVGAGI. As DNA, the CDR3 is TGTGCCAGCAGTTATAAGAGGGGGACAACTAATGAAAAACTGTTTTTT. Its protein product is CASSYKRGTTNEKLFF.

The sample holds one count of this clone. This chain uses TRBV4-1 with TRBJ2-7, with 10 bases matching TRBD1. After removal of 4 bases from V and 4 bases from J, the junction contained 7 bases not matched to a gene. This CDR3 region has 15 residues. Germline lookup yields CDR1 MGHRA and CDR2 YSYEKL. CDR3 loop: CASSPRDRGTYEQYF. CDR3 sequence (DNA): TGCGCCAGCAGCCCTCGGGACAGGGGTACATACGAGCAGTACTTC.

CDR3: CASSADRGPNSPLHF. The DNA of the CDR3 is TGTGCCAGTAGTGCGGACAGGGGGCCTAATTCACCCCTCCACTTT. This rearrangement joins TRBV19 to TRBJ1-6; 11 bases are shared with TRBD1. The CDR3 runs to 15 residues. Losses at the gene ends were 5 bases for V and 6 bases for J; bases not matched to a gene: 3. Germline loops: CDR1 LNHDA, CDR2 SQIVND (reference sequence).

This clone showed up just once. The gene calls are TRBV20-1 and TRBJ2-5; D remains unclear. Trimming left V 6 bases short and J 2 bases short, with 4 bases between. The CDR3 is 10 residues long. Germline V CDR1 and CDR2: DFQATT, SNEGSKA (reference sequence). CDR3 DNA: TGCAGTGCGCTACAAGAGACCCAGTACTTC. Translation gives CSALQETQYF.

In this sample, this clone turned up once. The chain employs TRBV7-9 and TRBJ1-1; D call uncertain. Germline CDR1 SEHNR, CDR2 FQNEAQ (reference sequence). This CDR3 spans 13 amino acids. Trimming took 6 bases from V and 0 from J, leaving 8 bases between them. CDR3 sequence reads: CASRSGVNTEAFF. The CDR3 DNA sequence: TGTGCCAGCAGGTCGGGAGTGAACACTGAAGCTTTCTTT.

The chain links TRBV27 to TRBJ1-1, with D possibly being TRBD1 (5 bases). The CDR3 has 18 residues. V was cut by 3 bases and J by 2 bases, with 22 bases left in between. Germline V gene lookup returns CDR1 MNHEY and CDR2 SMNVEV (reference sequence). CDR3 coding DNA: TGTGCCAGCAGTTTCTTAGGTTTTGGGACTCTTCGAAACACTGAAGCTTTCTTT. This translates into CASSFLGFGTLRNTEAFF.

V and J are TRBV11-2 and TRBJ2-6; D is possibly TRBD2 (7 bases). Germline V gene data show CDR1 as SGHAT and CDR2 as FQNNGV. CDR3 size: 17 residues. V gave up 4 bases and J gave up 2 bases, with 15 bases separating them. The CDR3 region has the DNA TGTGCCAGCAGCTCCTGGGGAGGGGGGGCTGGGGCCAACGTCCTGACTTTC. Translation: CASSSWGGGAGANVLTF. The entire variable domain, with the rest obtained from reference TRBV11-2 and TRBJ2-6, is as follows: EAGVAQSPRYKIIEKRQSVAFWCNPISGHATLYWYQQILGQGPKLLIQFQNNGVVDDSQLPKDRFSAERLKGVDSTLKIQPAKLEDSAVYLCASSSWGGGAGANVLTFGAGSRLTVL.

The chain has TRBV5-4 and TRBJ1-2, with D unclear. Trimming took off 4 bases at V and 8 bases at J, with 15 bases between the two ends. The CDR3 has 13 residues. The V gene's germline CDR1 is SGHNT and CDR2 YYREEE (reference sequence). In DNA form, the CDR3 reads TGTGCCAGCAGCCCAGGAGGCCCTCAGGGCTACACCTTC. Protein product: CASSPGGPQGYTF.

The chain couples TRBV5-1 to TRBJ1-2; 8 nucleotides align to TRBD1. Germline V lookup: CDR1 SGHRS, CDR2 YFSETQ. The junction had 11 bases not matched to a gene; V was cut back by 6 bases and J by 10 bases. CDR3 length: 13 residues. CDR3 DNA sequence: TGCGCCAGCACGGACGGACAGGGAGGATTCTACACCTTC. The encoded protein is CASTDGQGGFYTF.

The V gene is TRBV19, the J gene TRBJ1-2; 7 nucleotides align to TRBD1. The V gene's germline CDR1 is LNHDA and CDR2 SQIVND (reference sequence). The CDR3 runs 14 residues. Losses at the gene ends were 7 bases for V and 8 bases for J; bases not matched to a gene: 13. CDR3: CASIDPGQYDGYTF. For the CDR3, the DNA is TGTGCCAGTATAGACCCGGGACAGTATGACGGCTACACCTTC.

The gene calls are TRBV19 and TRBJ2-2, with a tentative D call TRBD1 (6 bases). Trimming left V 7 bases short and J 0 bases short, with 15 bases between. Germline V gives CDR1 LNHDA, CDR2 SQIVND (reference sequence). The CDR3 is made up of 16 amino acids. The CDR3 region is CASKARTATNTGELFF. The CDR3 coding sequence is TGTGCCAGTAAGGCCCGGACAGCTACGAACACCGGGGAGCTGTTTTTT. The whole variable domain, filled in from reference TRBV19 and TRBJ2-2, reads DGGITQSPKYLFRKEGQNVTLSCEQNLNHDAMYWYRQDPGQGLRLIYYSQIVNDFQKGDIAEGYSVSREKKESFPLTVTSAQKNPTAFYLCASKARTATNTGELFFGEGSRLTVL.

This chain joins TRBV7-9 and TRBJ1-2, with D maybe TRBD1 (5 bases). The V end lost 1 base, the J end lost 6 bases, and 12 bases lay between the germline ends. The germline CDR1 and CDR2 sequences are SEHNR and FQNEAQ (reference sequence). CDR3 length equals 14 residues. CDR3 DNA: TGTGCCAGCAGCTTAGGCCGGACAACAGATGGCTACACCTTC. Translation: CASSLGRTTDGYTF.

This chain joins TRBV7-2 and TRBJ2-3, with D possibly TRBD2 on 5 matching bases. The CDR3 loop spans 15 amino acids. Trimming shortened V by 1 base and J by 3 bases, and 11 bases separated the two germline ends. The germline V gene encodes CDR1 SGHTA and CDR2 FQGNSA. The CDR3 bases are TGTGCCAGCAGCTTAGATGGTCGGGGAACAGATACGCAGTATTTT. Its protein is CASSLDGRGTDTQYF.

This chain joins TRBV7-2 and TRBJ2-1; 11 bases fit TRBD2. V gave up 1 base and J gave up 5 bases; unmatched junction bases: 13. Germline CDR1 reads SGHTA; CDR2 reads FQGNSA. This CDR3 comprises 19 residues. In DNA, the CDR3 is TGTGCCAGCAGCTTAGTCGTACTAGCGGGAGTATTAGTGGACAATGAGCAGTTCTTC. It encodes CASSLVVLAGVLVDNEQFF.

V is TRBV25-1 and J is TRBJ2-7, with D perhaps TRBD1 (8 bases). Per the germline V gene, CDR1 is MGHDK and CDR2 is SYGVNS. The CDR3 length is 16 residues. V lost 5 bases to trimming and J lost 7 bases, with 24 bases between them. The chain's CDR3 is CASSTPGQGGMREQYF. The CDR3 DNA is TGTGCCAGCAGTACTCCCGGACAGGGAGGGATGAGGGAGCAGTACTTC.

The chain combines TRBV11-1 with TRBJ1-1; TRBD1 aligns across 7 bases. The CDR3 extends over 15 amino acids. Germline assignment: CDR1 SGHAT and CDR2 FQDESV (reference sequence). V dropped 7 bases and J dropped 3; count of bases not matched to a gene: 11. In DNA, the CDR3 is TGTGCCAGCATCCAGAGAGGGGGCGCGTACACTGAAGCTTTCTTT. Protein sequence: CASIQRGGAYTEAFF.

This chain joins TRBV6-1 and TRBJ2-7; D might be TRBD1 (5 bases). V dropped 2 bases and J dropped 5 bases, with 13 bases sitting between them. Looked up from germline, CDR1 is MNHNS and CDR2 is SASEGT. CDR3 size: 14 residues. The CDR3 nucleotides read TGTGCCAGCAGTGAACTGGGGCAGCGAGACGAGCAGTACTTC. Its protein product is CASSELGQRDEQYF.